The 15 T cell receptor beta chains listed next were all sequenced from one sample in a study of blood T cell repertoires in COVID-19 (dated by TCRdb to the early 2020s). Libraries were built with the immunoSEQ multiplex PCR assay. TCRdb mirrors the immuneACCESS table, restricted to in-frame sequences. Some clones are absent from its copies; in checked studies, under half trace to an unresolved V gene, and the reason for the others is unknown. The sample table contains 80,000 to 95,000 clones; only one count was recorded for under 90% of them. 14% of the sample is held by the ten biggest clonotypes. Sequencing input: peripheral blood. Every receptor here comes from a woman in her 70s with acute or convalescent COVID-19.

The chain is built from TRBV24-1 and TRBJ1-5; maybe TRBD1 (5 bases). V gave up 6 bases and J gave up 7 bases, with 9 bases separating them. CDR1 and CDR2 from the germline V gene are KGHDR and SFDVKD. The CDR3 contains 12 residues. The CDR3 spells CATSPGGQPQHF. The CDR3 nucleotides are TGTGCCACCAGTCCGGGGGGGCAGCCCCAGCATTTT.

The chain combines TRBV6-1 with TRBJ1-3; D is possibly TRBD1 (5 bases). CDR3 length: 16 amino acids. The V end lost 0 bases, the J end lost 3 bases, and 12 bases lay between the germline ends. Per germline, CDR1 MNHNS and CDR2 SASEGT. The CDR3 coding sequence is TGTGCCAGCAGTGAAGCCGCCGGGCAGGGTGGAAACACCATATATTTT. Translating it yields CASSEAAGQGGNTIYF.

V is TRBV7-9 and J is TRBJ1-4; D might be TRBD1 (5 bases). The length of the CDR3 is 15 residues. Looked up from germline, CDR1 is SEHNR and CDR2 is FQNEAQ (reference sequence). V was clipped by 5 bases and J by 0 bases, with 10 bases between them. CDR3 nucleotide sequence: TGTGCCAGCAGCGAAGTACAGGCAACTAATGAAAAACTGTTTTTT. Protein sequence: CASSEVQATNEKLFF.

The chain has TRBV10-3 and TRBJ2-1; 16 positions match TRBD2. V lost 6 bases, J lost 15 bases, and 14 bases stayed unmatched. The CDR3 consists of 16 residues. Per germline, CDR1 ENHRY and CDR2 SYGVKD. The chain's CDR3 is CAIRADQGLAGGGPFF. CDR3 DNA sequence: TGTGCCATCAGAGCCGATCAGGGACTAGCGGGAGGGGGGCCGTTCTTC.

The chain recombines TRBV29-1 with TRBJ2-5; 10 nucleotides agree with TRBD2. The CDR3 is made up of 16 amino acids. V was clipped by 5 bases and J by 2 bases; unmatched bases: 11. Germline assignment: CDR1 SQVTM and CDR2 ANQGSEA. DNA for the CDR3: TGCAGCGTTAGCGGGACTAGCGCCCGGGGGCAAGAGACCCAGTACTTC. Protein: CSVSGTSARGQETQYF.

The chain employs TRBV7-2 and TRBJ1-3; D is undetermined. From germline, CDR1 is SGHTA and CDR2 FQGNSA. Trimming removed 2 bases at V and 0 bases at J, with 11 bases between. The CDR3 contains 16 residues. CDR3: CASSLSSGSSGNTIYF. The CDR3 bases are TGTGCCAGCAGCTTAAGTTCTGGGAGCTCTGGAAACACCATATATTTT.

The rearrangement links TRBV7-2 to TRBJ2-4, with D possibly being TRBD2 (5 bases). Germline V gene lookup returns CDR1 SGHTA and CDR2 FQGNSA. Trimming took 3 bases from V and 10 from J, leaving 10 bases between them. This CDR3 comprises 12 residues. The CDR3 bases are TGTGCCAGCAGCTTCTTTTCGGGGATTCAGTACTTC. It translates to CASSFFSGIQYF.

The chain recombines TRBV4-1 with TRBJ2-3; 8 bases agree with TRBD2. The germline gives CDR1 MGHRA, CDR2 YSYEKL. The J segment lost 2 bases and the V segment lost 1 base, leaving 5 bases of the junction unmatched. CDR3 size: 16 residues. The CDR3 nucleotides are TGCGCCAGCAGCCAAGGGCGGGGGGATGTCACAGATACGCAGTATTTT. This sequence encodes CASSQGRGDVTDTQYF.

V is TRBV3-1 (or the pseudogene TRBV3-2) and J is TRBJ1-2; D is undetermined. CDR1 is LGHDT, CDR2 YNNKEL, per germline (reference sequence). This CDR3 has 15 amino acids. Deletions cut 4 bases from V and 3 bases from J, with 15 bases between. The CDR3 reads CASSLHSYIDYGYTF. Here the CDR3 DNA reads TGTGCCAGCAGCCTCCACAGCTACATTGACTATGGCTACACCTTC.

This chain links TRBV11-2 with TRBJ2-3; maybe TRBD2 (5 bases). Looked up from germline, CDR1 is SGHAT and CDR2 is FQNNGV. V gave up 0 bases and J gave up 4 bases, with 8 bases separating them. CDR3 length: 14 amino acids. CDR3 protein: CASSLDSAPDTQYF. The CDR3 DNA reads as TGTGCCAGCAGCTTAGATAGCGCCCCAGATACGCAGTATTTT.

J is TRBJ2-2 and V is TRBV19; possible D gene TRBD1, 6 bases. V was cut by 7 bases and J by 5 bases, with 11 bases left in between. CDR3 length equals 13 residues. CDR1 LNHDA and CDR2 SQIVND come from the germline V gene (reference sequence). The CDR3 protein is CASTTGWTGELFF. The CDR3 bases are TGTGCCAGTACAACAGGGTGGACCGGGGAGCTGTTTTTT.

This clone was counted only a few times. The chain combines TRBV7-9 with TRBJ2-2; D is unresolved. Per the germline V gene, CDR1 is SEHNR and CDR2 is FQNEAQ (reference sequence). CDR3 length equals 16 residues. Trimming stripped 7 bases from V and 1 base from J, with 16 bases between. CDR3 DNA: TGTGCCAGCACCCTTCGTTCCGCAGTGAACACCGGGGAGCTGTTTTTT. Amino acids: CASTLRSAVNTGELFF.

V usage is TRBV5-6 and J usage is TRBJ1-2, with a tentative D call TRBD1 (6 bases). This CDR3 has 13 residues. V gave up 0 bases and J gave up 7 bases, with 10 bases separating them. Germline V gives CDR1 SGHDT, CDR2 YYEEEE. The DNA of the CDR3 is TGTGCCAGCAGCTTGGACAGGGCTGGTGGCTACACCTTC. It codes for CASSLDRAGGYTF.

This chain links TRBV9 with TRBJ1-5, with D possibly TRBD1 on 6 matching bases. Germline CDR1 SGDLS, CDR2 YYNGEE. V lost 0 bases and J 3 bases, leaving 10 bases between the germline ends. This CDR3 is built from 15 residues. CDR3 nucleotide sequence: TGTGCCAGCAGCGTAGGTACAGGGCCCAATCAGCCCCAGCATTTT. Translating it yields CASSVGTGPNQPQHF.

The genes are TRBV6-4 and TRBJ1-2; no definite D call. This CDR3 spans 13 amino acids. CDR1 is MRHNA, CDR2 SNTAGT, per germline. The V and J ends lost 2 bases and 4 bases respectively, with 8 bases between them. DNA for the CDR3: TGTGCCAGCAGTGACACGGTTGGCTATGGCTACACCTTC. It translates to CASSDTVGYGYTF.